One sample yielded the 16 T cell receptor beta chains listed below, sequenced in a study of cytomegalovirus exposure and HLA in healthy donors. TCRdb's copy holds only in-frame clones and misses some; the assay was immunoSEQ multiplex PCR. The data show some 170,000 clones, more than 75% seen once. The sequencing sample was made of PBMCs. The receptor set was obtained from a man younger than 45 in good health and CMV-seropositive.

Note on this clone: At the DNA level, this CDR3 is encoded by other sequences in the same sample as well. V usage is TRBV6-5 and J usage is TRBJ1-1; weak D call: TRBD1 (6 bases). Trimming took 6 bases from V and 2 from J, leaving 7 bases between them. Germline loops: CDR1 MNHEY, CDR2 SVGAGI. The CDR3 consists of 12 residues. For the CDR3, the DNA is TGTGCCAGCAGGGACAGAAACACTGAAGCTTTCTTT. This encodes CASRDRNTEAFF.

This clone was observed a single time. The rearrangement joins TRBV28 to TRBJ2-3; TRBD2 agrees at 12 bases. The ends lost 8 bases at V and 2 bases at J; junction bases unmatched: 8. The CDR3 has 16 amino acids. The germline V gene has CDR1 MDHEN and CDR2 SYDVKM. In DNA, the CDR3 is TGTGCCAGCCCTCCGGGACTAGCGGGCTTCACAGATACGCAGTATTTT. This sequence encodes CASPPGLAGFTDTQYF.

The CDR3 region is CASSELALHSNQPQHF. CDR3 in DNA: TGTGCCAGCAGTGAACTGGCACTGCATAGCAATCAGCCCCAGCATTTT. The chain uses TRBV6-1 and TRBJ1-5; D not certain. Deletions cut 2 bases from V and 0 bases from J, with 11 bases between. This CDR3 contains 16 residues. Looked up from germline, CDR1 is MNHNS and CDR2 is SASEGT.

The chain couples TRBV27 to TRBJ2-2; a weak D match, TRBD2 (7 bases). Germline V gene lookup returns CDR1 MNHEY and CDR2 SMNVEV (reference sequence). The CDR3 consists of 13 residues. Trimming left V 6 bases short and J 6 bases short, with 11 bases between. The CDR3 reads CASRGGAPGELFF. The DNA for the CDR3 is TGTGCCAGCAGGGGGGGGGCCCCCGGGGAGCTGTTTTTT.

The V call is TRBV7-2, the J call TRBJ1-4; no definite D call. Looked up from germline, CDR1 is SGHTA and CDR2 is FQGNSA. The CDR3 length is 15 residues. V was cut by 0 bases and J by 6 bases, with 11 bases left in between. The CDR3 reads CASSLAQFSDEKLFF. DNA of the CDR3: TGTGCCAGCAGCTTAGCACAGTTTTCCGATGAAAAACTGTTTTTT.

Points on this clone: Other DNA sequences within the sample encode an identical CDR3. This sequence joins TRBV9 and TRBJ2-1; 8 bases agree with TRBD2. Unmatched junction bases numbered 3, after V lost 4 bases and J lost 0 bases. CDR1 and CDR2 from the germline V gene are SGDLS and YYNGEE. The CDR3 contains 15 residues. This CDR3 is CASSLAGSSYNEQFF. The CDR3 DNA follows: TGTGCCAGCAGCTTAGCGGGGAGCTCCTACAATGAGCAGTTCTTC.

This chain joins TRBV6-1 and TRBJ1-3; TRBD1 is a possible D gene (6 bases). With 3 bases removed from V and 2 bases from J, the gap between germline ends came to 11 bases. There are 15 residues in the CDR3. Germline values: CDR1 MNHNS, CDR2 SASEGT. This CDR3 is CASSDPTGAGNTIYF. The CDR3 DNA is TGTGCCAGCAGTGACCCGACAGGAGCTGGAAACACCATATATTTT.

The chain couples TRBV29-1 to TRBJ2-3; no firm D call. The CDR3 is 11 residues long. V lost 1 base to trimming and J lost 5 bases, with 4 bases between them. Germline CDR1 is SQVTM and CDR2 is ANQGSEA. The CDR3 loop is CSVEAVDTQYF. The DNA for the CDR3 is TGCAGCGTTGAAGCAGTAGATACGCAGTATTTT.

The rearrangement links TRBV7-8 to TRBJ2-2; D possibly corresponds to TRBD1 (6 bases). The CDR3 consists of 14 residues. V shed 5 bases and J shed 0 bases, with 7 bases lying between them. Germline loops: CDR1 SGHVS, CDR2 FQNEAQ. As DNA, the CDR3 is TGTGCCAGCAGCCGACAGGCGAACACCGGGGAGCTGTTTTTT. Translated, it gives CASSRQANTGELFF.

The CDR3 coding sequence is TGTGCCAGCAGCTTGGGACAGGGGGCATTCACTGAAGCTTTCTTT. Protein product: CASSLGQGAFTEAFF. The chain joins TRBV5-8 to TRBJ1-1; TRBD1 matches at 10 bases. J lost 4 bases, V lost 0 bases, and 3 bases had no gene match. This CDR3 contains 15 residues. Germline lookup yields CDR1 SGHTS and CDR2 YDEGEE.

V and J are TRBV5-1 and TRBJ1-1, with D tentatively TRBD1 (6 bases). The length of the CDR3 is 13 residues. Germline-derived CDR1 and CDR2 are SGHRS and YFSETQ. V was pared by 3 bases and J by 3 bases, with 9 bases between. CDR3 DNA: TGCGCCAGCAGCTCGACAGGATACACTGAAGCTTTCTTT. This codes for CASSSTGYTEAFF.

The rearrangement links TRBV28 to TRBJ1-5, with 7 bases fitting TRBD1. The CDR3 length is 16 residues. J was trimmed by 2 bases and V by 3 bases; bases with no gene match: 7. Germline values: CDR1 MDHEN, CDR2 SYDVKM. CDR3 sequence (DNA): TGTGCCAGCAGTTTGGCAGGGGGGTTAGGCAATCAGCCCCAGCATTTT. It codes for CASSLAGGLGNQPQHF.

This clone was seen once. The CDR3 sequence is CASRRDRVGEKLFF. DNA of the CDR3: TGTGCCAGCAGGCGAGACAGGGTTGGCGAAAAACTGTTTTTT. The chain is built from TRBV6-5 and TRBJ1-4; 7 bases map to TRBD1. This CDR3 contains 14 residues. Unmatched junction bases numbered 9, after V lost 6 bases and J lost 8 bases. CDR1 and CDR2 (germline): MNHEY, SVGAGI.

The chain recombines TRBV5-1 with TRBJ1-1, with 10 bases lining up with TRBD1. Germline trimming cut 3 bases from V and 5 bases from J; bases unmatched to any gene: 4. This CDR3 region has 14 residues. Germline CDR1 and CDR2: SGHRS and YFSETQ. The CDR3 is CASSSGQGGTEAFF. As DNA, the CDR3 is TGCGCCAGCAGCTCAGGACAGGGGGGTACTGAAGCTTTCTTT.

The chain carries TRBV4-1 and TRBJ1-2; no clear D gene. The V end lost 1 base, the J end lost 4 bases, and 10 bases lay between the germline ends. The CDR3 length is 14 residues. Per the germline V gene, CDR1 is MGHRA and CDR2 is YSYEKL. This chain's CDR3 is CASSQGGDPYGYTF. CDR3 sequence (DNA): TGCGCCAGCAGCCAAGGGGGAGACCCCTATGGCTACACCTTC.

This chain links TRBV9 with TRBJ2-1; perhaps TRBD2 as D (5 bases). V lost 0 bases and J 8 bases, leaving 12 bases between the germline ends. This CDR3 is 14 amino acids long. Germline V gene sequence: CDR1 SGDLS, CDR2 YYNGEE. The CDR3 bases are TGTGCCAGCAGCGTAGCTGGGAGCTGGGATGAGCAGTTCTTC. This translates into CASSVAGSWDEQFF.